What follows are 31 T cell receptor beta chains derived from one specimen sequenced in a study of blood T cell repertoires in COVID-19. Sequencing was performed with immunoSEQ multiplex PCR; in TCRdb, only in-frame clones are kept and a portion is missing. The table includes fewer than 60,000 clones, more than 75% detected once. Sequences were obtained from peripheral blood. Every receptor here comes from a woman over 75 with acute or convalescent COVID-19.

The chain employs TRBV7-9 and TRBJ1-5; no clear D. The V end lost 1 base, the J end lost 1 base, and 8 bases lay between the germline ends. The germline V gene has CDR1 SEHNR and CDR2 FQNEAQ (reference sequence). The CDR3 sequence is 15 residues long. The CDR3 region is CASSLVSGSNQPQHF. DNA of the CDR3: TGTGCCAGCAGCTTAGTTTCGGGGAGCAATCAGCCCCAGCATTTT.

The chain joins TRBV10-3 to TRBJ2-1; 9 positions match TRBD2. The CDR3 covers 12 residues. The junction had 3 bases not matched to a gene; V was cut back by 10 bases and J by 5 bases. Looked up from germline, CDR1 is ENHRY and CDR2 is SYGVKD. The CDR3, as DNA: TGTGCCACCAGCGGGAGGAACAATGAGCAGTTCTTC. Residues: CATSGRNNEQFF.

The sample holds a few counts of this clone. CDR3 sequence: CASSPPGQGKNIQYF. The CDR3 region has the DNA TGCGCCAGCAGTCCCCCGGGACAGGGCAAAAACATTCAGTACTTC. The V and J genes are TRBV23-1 and TRBJ2-4; TRBD1 aligns across 9 bases. TRBV23-1 is an open reading frame whose function is uncertain. Losses at the gene ends were 4 bases for V and 3 bases for J; bases not matched to a gene: 4. The CDR3 spans 15 residues.

CDR3 sequence: CASRPSLQGNQPQHF. Written as DNA, the CDR3 is TGTGCAAGTCGCCCTAGTCTACAGGGTAATCAGCCCCAGCATTTT. This chain uses TRBV12-2 with TRBJ1-5; the table's D gene call, TRBD1, was not cross checked with the DNA. TRBV12-2 is a pseudogene segment. The length of the CDR3 is 15 residues.

This clone has only a few counts. The chain employs TRBV24-1 and TRBJ2-1, with TRBD2 identical over 7 bases. This CDR3 has 17 amino acids. V shed 2 bases, J shed 6 bases, and the junction held 12 bases outside the gene matches. Germline CDR1 KGHDR, CDR2 SFDVKD. The CDR3 reads CATSDSGGHPSFNEQFF. The DNA for the CDR3 is TGTGCCACCAGTGATTCGGGAGGACATCCCAGCTTCAATGAGCAGTTCTTC.

V gene TRBV4-1 combines with J gene TRBJ2-3; a possible D gene is TRBD2 (6 bases). The CDR3 totals 15 residues. CDR1 and CDR2 (germline): MGHRA, YSYEKL. Trimming stripped 4 bases from V and 2 bases from J, with 13 bases between. The CDR3: CASSPQPGATDTQYF. DNA for the CDR3: TGCGCCAGCAGCCCCCAACCGGGAGCCACAGATACGCAGTATTTT.

This clone has a handful of counts. V and J are TRBV5-6 and TRBJ1-3; possible D gene TRBD1, 6 bases. CDR1 is SGHDT, CDR2 YYEEEE, per germline. Trimming cost V 3 bases and J 0 bases, with 16 bases left between them. CDR3 size: 17 residues. The CDR3 here is CASSSDTTGSSGNTIYF. As DNA, the CDR3 is TGTGCCAGCAGCTCTGACACTACAGGGAGCTCTGGAAACACCATATATTTT. The entire variable domain, with the rest obtained from reference TRBV5-6 and TRBJ1-3, is as follows: DAGVTQSPTHLIKTRGQQVTLRCSPKSGHDTVSWYQQALGQGPQFIFQYYEEEERQRGNFPDRFSGHQFPNYSSELNVNALLLGDSALYLCASSSDTTGSSGNTIYFGEGSWLTVV.

The chain carries TRBV28 and TRBJ1-2, with D perhaps TRBD1 (6 bases). The germline V gene encodes CDR1 MDHEN and CDR2 SYDVKM. V was trimmed by 7 bases and J by 7 bases, leaving 13 bases between them. This CDR3 is built from 12 residues. CDR3 region: CASTGQRFGYTF. CDR3 sequence (DNA): TGTGCCAGCACAGGACAGCGTTTTGGCTACACCTTC.

This chain connects TRBV4-1 to TRBJ1-4, with 8 bases identical to TRBD1. This CDR3 has 14 amino acids. Germline-derived CDR1 and CDR2 are MGHRA and YSYEKL. V shed 6 bases and J 7 bases; nucleotides not matched to a gene: 7. The CDR3 nucleotides read TGCGCCAGCAGGTCCGGGACAGGCGCTGAAAAACTGTTTTTT. Translated: CASRSGTGAEKLFF.

This chain joins TRBV5-1 and TRBJ1-1; no firm D call. The length of the CDR3 is 14 residues. V dropped 0 bases and J dropped 0 bases, with 6 bases sitting between them. Germline lookup yields CDR1 SGHRS and CDR2 YFSETQ. This CDR3 is CASSLGGMNTEAFF. The CDR3 bases are TGCGCCAGCAGCTTGGGTGGCATGAACACTGAAGCTTTCTTT.

J is TRBJ2-3 and V is TRBV5-1; D is perhaps TRBD2 (5 bases). CDR1 and CDR2 from the germline V gene are SGHRS and YFSETQ. Deletions cut 0 bases from V and 1 base from J, with 9 bases between. The CDR3 extends over 15 amino acids. The CDR3 protein is CASSLAGRGTDTQYF. The CDR3, as DNA: TGCGCCAGCAGCTTGGCGGGGAGAGGCACAGATACGCAGTATTTT.

The chain joins TRBV6-2 or TRBV6-3 to TRBJ2-7; 9 positions match TRBD2. Germline CDR1 is MNHEY and CDR2 is SVGEGT. V lost 5 bases and J lost 3; bases outside the gene matches: 5. This CDR3 region has 14 residues. The CDR3 DNA sequence: TGTGCCAGCAGTCTAGCGGGGCCGATCTACGAGCAGTACGTC. Translating it yields CASSLAGPIYEQYV.

The chain combines TRBV27 with TRBJ1-2; weak D call: TRBD1 (5 bases). Between the trimmed V and J ends, which lost 3 bases and 6 bases, there was a span of 14 bases. The germline V gene encodes CDR1 MNHEY and CDR2 SMNVEV (reference sequence). This CDR3 contains 14 residues. CDR3 protein: CASSFRGIGDGYTF. The CDR3 DNA is TGTGCCAGCAGTTTCCGGGGGATAGGAGATGGCTACACCTTC.

The gene calls are TRBV6-4 and TRBJ1-1; D possibly corresponds to TRBD1 (6 bases). This CDR3 contains 12 residues. Trimming shortened V by 6 bases and J by 6 bases, and 11 bases separated the two germline ends. Germline V gene lookup returns CDR1 MRHNA and CDR2 SNTAGT. The CDR3 protein is CASSIRGSEAFF. DNA of the CDR3: TGTGCCAGCAGCATCAGGGGCTCTGAAGCTTTCTTT.

The V call is TRBV18, the J call TRBJ2-3, with a possible D match to TRBD1 (6 bases). The CDR3 covers 16 residues. Germline V CDR1 and CDR2: KGHSH, LQKENI. V was pared by 5 bases and J by 0 bases, with 15 bases between. Here the CDR3 reads CASSVIEQGSTDTQYF. In nucleotides, the CDR3 is TGTGCCAGCTCAGTCATCGAACAGGGTAGCACAGATACGCAGTATTTT.

The chain uses TRBV5-4 and TRBJ2-1; TRBD2 matches at 12 bases. CDR1 is SGHNT and CDR2 is YYREEE in the germline V gene (reference sequence). This CDR3 comprises 16 residues. The V gene end was trimmed by 4 bases and the J gene end by 2 bases; junction bases not matched to a gene: 4. Written as DNA, the CDR3 is TGTGCCAGCAGCCGAACTAGCGGGGGGACCTACAATGAGCAGTTCTTC. It specifies CASSRTSGGTYNEQFF.

This chain uses TRBV7-3 with TRBJ2-3; 8 bases align to TRBD2. V gave up 2 bases and J gave up 0 bases; unmatched junction bases: 13. CDR3 length equals 19 residues. Germline V CDR1 and CDR2: SGHTA, FQGTGA. The CDR3 coding sequence is TGTGCCAGCAGCTTATCCCCCAGGCCTAGCGGGCTTAGCACAGATACGCAGTATTTT. Translating it yields CASSLSPRPSGLSTDTQYF.

CDR3 bases: TGTGCCAGCAGTGAAGTATTCCCGGGACTAGCAACCGGGGAGCTGTTTTTT. Translation gives CASSEVFPGLATGELFF. This sequence joins TRBV6-1 and TRBJ2-2; 9 nucleotides agree with TRBD2. V lost 1 base, J lost 5 bases, and 8 bases stayed unmatched. The CDR3 runs 17 residues. Germline assignment: CDR1 MNHNS and CDR2 SASEGT.

CDR3 amino acids: CASSYLPGTGAYEQYF. CDR3 nucleotide sequence: TGTGCCAGCAGTTACCTCCCCGGGACAGGGGCCTACGAGCAGTACTTC. The V gene is TRBV6-5, the J gene TRBJ2-7, with 10 positions matching TRBD1. The V gene's germline CDR1 is MNHEY and CDR2 SVGAGI. J gave up 2 bases and V 2 bases, and 6 bases lay outside the gene matches. CDR3 size: 16 residues.

The rearrangement joins TRBV11-3 to TRBJ1-4; tentative D call: TRBD1 (6 bases). This CDR3 is 16 amino acids long. V was shortened by 1 base and J by 3 bases, with 12 bases between the two germline ends. Looked up from germline, CDR1 is SGHNT and CDR2 is YENEEA. The CDR3 DNA reads as TGTGCCAGCAGCTTAGGGCAGGGGACGGCTAATGAAAAACTGTTTTTT. It codes for CASSLGQGTANEKLFF. Full variable domain (outside the CDR3, taken from reference TRBV11-3 and TRBJ1-4): EAGVVQSPRYKIIEKKQPVAFWCNPISGHNTLYWYLQNLGQGPELLIRYENEEAVDDSQLPKDRFSAERLKGVDSTLKIQPAELGDSAVYLCASSLGQGTANEKLFFGSGTQLSVL.

CDR3 amino acids: CAWSSGQGVGSPLHF. The CDR3 DNA sequence: TGTGCCTGGAGTTCGGGACAGGGGGTTGGTTCACCCCTCCACTTT. V is TRBV30 and J is TRBJ1-6, with 11 bases fitting TRBD1. Germline V gives CDR1 GTSNPN, CDR2 SVGIG (reference sequence). The CDR3 runs to 15 residues. V gave up 2 bases and J gave up 9 bases; unmatched junction bases: 6.

Judged by abundance, this clone is medium-sized. V usage is TRBV7-9 and J usage is TRBJ1-2; tentative D call: TRBD1 (5 bases). The CDR3 length is 13 residues. CDR1 SEHNR and CDR2 FQNEAQ come from the germline V gene (reference sequence). The V end lost 5 bases, the J end lost 8 bases, and 15 bases lay between the germline ends. The CDR3 loop is CASSVRGSGGYTF. The CDR3 nucleotides are TGTGCCAGCAGCGTAAGGGGCAGTGGGGGCTACACCTTC.

The chain carries TRBV18 and TRBJ2-7; a possible D gene is TRBD2 (5 bases). Between the trimmed V and J ends, which lost 1 base and 0 bases, there was a span of 13 bases. This CDR3 contains 16 residues. Germline-derived CDR1 and CDR2 are KGHSH and LQKENI. CDR3 in amino acids: CASSPQTNSRSYEQYF. CDR3 sequence (DNA): TGTGCCAGCTCACCACAGACTAACTCGCGCTCCTACGAGCAGTACTTC. Using reference TRBV18 and TRBJ2-7 for the parts outside the CDR3, the full variable domain is NAGVMQNPRHLVRRRGQEARLRCSPMKGHSHVYWYRQLPEEGLKFMVYLQKENIIDESGMPKERFSAEFPKEGPSILRIQQVVRGDSAAYFCASSPQTNSRSYEQYFGPGTRLTVT.

The V gene is TRBV7-6, the J gene TRBJ2-1; D remains ambiguous. Trimming cost V 5 bases and J 0 bases, with 11 bases left between them. Germline CDR1 SGHVS, CDR2 FNYEAQ. The CDR3 runs 15 residues. The chain's CDR3 is CASSQTSGSYNEQFF. In DNA form, the CDR3 reads TGTGCCAGCAGCCAGACTTCCGGCTCCTACAATGAGCAGTTCTTC. Full variable domain (rest looked up from reference TRBV7-6 and TRBJ2-1): GAGVSQSPRYKVTKRGQDVALRCDPISGHVSLYWYRQALGQGPEFLTYFNYEAQQDKSGLPNDRFSAERPEGSISTLTIQRTEQRDSAMYRCASSQTSGSYNEQFFGPGTRLTVL.

The rearrangement links TRBV4-1 to TRBJ2-5; D perhaps matches TRBD2 (5 bases). Germline loops: CDR1 MGHRA, CDR2 YSYEKL. Trimming took off 3 bases at V and 2 bases at J, with 16 bases between the two ends. The CDR3 has 16 amino acids. The CDR3, as DNA: TGCGCCAGCAGCCAGGCCGCCCTAGCCCGACAAGAGACCCAGTACTTC. Its protein product is CASSQAALARQETQYF.

The rearrangement joins TRBV12-3 or TRBV12-4 to TRBJ2-7; D remains unclear. This CDR3 spans 13 amino acids. The V end was cut by 3 bases, the J end by 0 bases, with 6 bases between. The CDR3 region is CASSFTVSYEQYF. The CDR3 DNA reads as TGTGCCAGCAGTTTCACAGTCTCCTACGAGCAGTACTTC.

The J gene is TRBJ2-3, the V gene TRBV25-1; maybe TRBD1 (5 bases). V was trimmed by 8 bases and J by 8 bases, leaving 17 bases between them. The CDR3 runs to 13 residues. Germline CDR1 and CDR2: MGHDK and SYGVNS. Here the CDR3 reads CASQGHLATTQYF. In nucleotides, the CDR3 is TGTGCCAGCCAAGGACACTTAGCAACTACGCAGTATTTT.

CDR3 coding DNA: TGTGCCAGCAGCCAAGATCGGGGACAGGGGTTCCGTGGCTACACCTTC. As protein: CASSQDRGQGFRGYTF. The rearrangement uses TRBV3-1 (or the pseudogene TRBV3-2) and TRBJ1-2, with 10 bases aligning to TRBD1. Losses at the gene ends were 0 bases for V and 7 bases for J; bases not matched to a gene: 8. The CDR3 covers 16 residues. The germline V gene encodes CDR1 LGHDT and CDR2 YNNKEL (reference sequence).

V usage is TRBV5-8 and J usage is TRBJ1-4, with D hard to call. CDR3 length: 17 amino acids. Germline assignment: CDR1 SGHTS and CDR2 YDEGEE. V shed 4 bases and J shed 2 bases, with 18 bases lying between them. The CDR3 DNA reads as TGTGCCAGCAGCCGTTTTTTGTCTGGAGGGACTAATGAAAAACTGTTTTTT. Translation: CASSRFLSGGTNEKLFF.

The chain is built from TRBV7-9 and TRBJ2-1; possibly TRBD2 for D (6 bases). CDR3 size: 13 residues. V dropped 3 bases and J dropped 9 bases, with 12 bases sitting between them. CDR1 and CDR2 (germline): SEHNR, FQNEAQ (reference sequence). CDR3 loop: CASSLGGYSEQFF. The CDR3 DNA is TGTGCCAGCAGCTTGGGGGGATATTCTGAGCAGTTCTTC.

The chain has TRBV10-3 and TRBJ1-1, with unresolved D. The germline V and J ends were trimmed by 5 bases and 1 base, with 14 bases remaining between them. Germline V gene data show CDR1 as ENHRY and CDR2 as SYGVKD. The CDR3 has 15 residues. CDR3 nucleotide sequence: TGTGCCATCAGTAAACAGCCAACCCCGAACACTGAAGCTTTCTTT. Translated, it gives CAISKQPTPNTEAFF.